The 20 T cell receptor beta chains below all came from one sample that was sequenced in a study of PD-L1 blockade in urothelial cancer. Sample time point: peripheral blood 6 weeks after treatment start. Generated by immunoSEQ multiplex PCR, the TCRdb table keeps only in-frame clones and is missing some. The data contain about 38,000 clones, approximately 86% of them singletons. The sequencing here drew on PBMCs, taken around atezolizumab (anti-PD-L1) treatment. The origin of the receptors is a man between 60 and 75 years old with urothelial cancer.

The rearrangement uses TRBV7-9 and TRBJ1-2, with 8 positions matching TRBD1. The germline gives CDR1 SEHNR, CDR2 FQNEAQ (reference sequence). The V and J ends lost 5 bases and 5 bases, in that order; junction bases with no gene match: 7. This CDR3 is 14 amino acids long. The DNA for the CDR3 is TGTGCCAGCAGCGGACGGACAGGGCGATATGGCTACACCTTC. Amino acid sequence: CASSGRTGRYGYTF.

The genes are TRBV27 and TRBJ2-7; TRBD1 might be the D (6 bases). V was clipped by 3 bases and J by 4 bases, with 13 bases between them. CDR1 is MNHEY, CDR2 SMNVEV, per germline (reference sequence). The CDR3 is 14 residues long. CDR3 protein: CASSLGRGLYEQYF. In DNA, the CDR3 is TGTGCCAGCAGTTTGGGCAGGGGTCTTTACGAGCAGTACTTC.

This chain uses TRBV27 with TRBJ1-5, with 9 bases matching TRBD1. CDR1 MNHEY and CDR2 SMNVEV come from the germline V gene (reference sequence). The CDR3 extends over 15 amino acids. V lost 7 bases, J lost 7 bases, and 11 bases stayed unmatched. CDR3 coding DNA: TGTGCCAGCATCCTCGGGACAGGGATGGAGCAGCCCCAGCATTTT. Amino acid sequence: CASILGTGMEQPQHF.

The rearrangement uses TRBV27 and TRBJ2-7; tentatively, D is TRBD1 (6 bases). From germline, CDR1 is MNHEY and CDR2 SMNVEV (reference sequence). The CDR3 is 16 residues long. The germline V and J ends were trimmed by 5 bases and 3 bases, with 20 bases remaining between them. This CDR3 reads CASSPEIKGHDYEQYF. In DNA form, the CDR3 reads TGTGCCAGCAGTCCAGAAATAAAGGGACACGACTACGAGCAGTACTTC.

In DNA form, the CDR3 reads TGCGCCAGCAGCCAAAGGGGGGGAGGTTGGACTAGCGGGAGGGTGTACACCGGGGAGCTGTTTTTT. Amino acids: CASSQRGGGWTSGRVYTGELFF. This sequence joins TRBV4-1 and TRBJ2-2, with 15 nucleotides matching TRBD2. The CDR3 has 22 residues. Germline CDR1 reads MGHRA; CDR2 reads YSYEKL. V shed 2 bases, J shed 3 bases, and the junction held 16 bases outside the gene matches.

This clone has just a few counts. The rearrangement uses TRBV19 and TRBJ1-5; 7 bases fit TRBD1. This CDR3 region has 15 residues. The V gene end was trimmed by 5 bases and the J gene end by 8 bases; junction bases not matched to a gene: 12. Germline-derived CDR1 and CDR2 are LNHDA and SQIVND (reference sequence). CDR3 sequence reads: CASSATGDQQKPQHF. In DNA, the CDR3 is TGTGCCAGTAGTGCAACAGGGGACCAGCAGAAGCCCCAGCATTTT.

V usage is TRBV7-2 and J usage is TRBJ1-5; D is unresolved. The V gene's germline CDR1 is SGHTA and CDR2 FQGNSA. Trimming took 6 bases from V and 4 from J, leaving 16 bases between them. This CDR3 has 15 amino acids. CDR3 nucleotides: TGTGCCAGCAGTCTAGTGCCCCGGGTTAATCAGCCCCAGCATTTT. Protein: CASSLVPRVNQPQHF.

J is TRBJ1-4 and V is TRBV2; D is uncertain. From germline, CDR1 is SNHLY and CDR2 FYNNEI. The CDR3 totals 15 residues. With 3 bases removed from V and 4 bases from J, the gap between germline ends came to 12 bases. The CDR3 sequence: CASSEIGVDNEKLFF. Here the CDR3 DNA reads TGTGCCAGCAGTGAGATCGGGGTAGATAATGAAAAACTGTTTTTT.

By sample share, this clone is medium-sized (0.01 to 0.1%). This chain uses TRBV5-6 with TRBJ1-6; tentative D call: TRBD1 (6 bases). Germline V gene data show CDR1 as SGHDT and CDR2 as YYEEEE. V lost 5 bases to trimming and J lost 9 bases, with 15 bases between them. The CDR3 runs to 14 residues. For the CDR3, the DNA is TGTGCCAGCAGTCATAATACAGGGCTTTCACCCCTCCACTTT. It specifies CASSHNTGLSPLHF. Full variable domain (remainder filled in from reference TRBV5-6 and TRBJ1-6): DAGVTQSPTHLIKTRGQQVTLRCSPKSGHDTVSWYQQALGQGPQFIFQYYEEEERQRGNFPDRFSGHQFPNYSSELNVNALLLGDSALYLCASSHNTGLSPLHFGNGTRLTVT.

The chain joins TRBV12-5 to TRBJ1-1; D not certain. The germline V and J ends were trimmed by 2 bases and 4 bases, with 11 bases remaining between them. This CDR3 comprises 14 residues. Germline CDR1 reads LGHNT; CDR2 reads FRNRAP. The CDR3, as DNA: TGTGCTAGTGGTTTGCGGGGAGAAGGCACTGAAGCTTTCTTT. Translated: CASGLRGEGTEAFF.

V and J are TRBV5-1 and TRBJ1-6; no clear D. The germline V gene encodes CDR1 SGHRS and CDR2 YFSETQ. The CDR3 extends over 14 amino acids. V dropped 5 bases and J dropped 10 bases, with 16 bases sitting between them. CDR3 region: CASSPTPQVSPLHF. CDR3 nucleotide sequence: TGCGCCAGCAGTCCGACGCCCCAGGTCTCACCCCTCCACTTT.

There are a few counts of this clone. The rearrangement joins TRBV18 to TRBJ2-5; TRBD2 agrees at 13 bases. J gave up 5 bases and V 2 bases, and 2 bases lay outside the gene matches. CDR1 KGHSH and CDR2 LQKENI come from the germline V gene. CDR3 size: 15 residues. CDR3 protein: CASSPVTSGRETQYF. CDR3 DNA sequence: TGTGCCAGCTCACCAGTGACTAGCGGGAGGGAGACCCAGTACTTC.

The V gene is TRBV5-1, the J gene TRBJ2-1, with TRBD1 as a possible D gene (6 bases). Germline loops: CDR1 SGHRS, CDR2 YFSETQ. There are 14 residues in the CDR3. The ends were cut back, 0 bases at V and 4 bases at J, with 8 bases in the middle. The CDR3 sequence: CASSLDRAYNEQFF. Here the CDR3 DNA reads TGCGCCAGCAGCTTGGACAGGGCTTACAATGAGCAGTTCTTC.

The chain links TRBV6-1 to TRBJ1-1; 8 nucleotides align to TRBD1. V lost 6 bases, J lost 3 bases, and 6 bases stayed unmatched. Looked up from germline, CDR1 is MNHNS and CDR2 is SASEGT. This CDR3 has 14 amino acids. The CDR3: CASSSDRADTEAFF. The CDR3, as DNA: TGTGCCAGCAGCTCGGACAGGGCGGACACTGAAGCTTTCTTT.

The count of this clone is one. The rearrangement uses TRBV30 and TRBJ1-5; a possible D gene is TRBD1 (5 bases). This CDR3 is 14 amino acids long. Deletions cut 0 bases from V and 7 bases from J, with 13 bases between. Germline V gene lookup returns CDR1 GTSNPN and CDR2 SVGIG (reference sequence). The CDR3 region is CAWSVDSSSQPQHF. The CDR3 bases are TGTGCCTGGAGTGTCGACAGCTCCAGCCAGCCCCAGCATTTT. Variable domain in full (rest from reference TRBV30 and TRBJ1-5): SQTIHQWPATLVQPVGSPLSLECTVEGTSNPNLYWYRQAAGRGLQLLFYSVGIGQISSEVPQNLSASRPQDRQFILSSKKLLLSDSGFYLCAWSVDSSSQPQHFGDGTRLSIL.

The V and J genes are TRBV5-4 and TRBJ2-5; TRBD2 aligns across 12 bases. Trimming took 4 bases from V and 4 from J; bases not matched to a gene: 5. The CDR3 spans 15 residues. Germline-derived CDR1 and CDR2 are SGHNT and YYREEE (reference sequence). Written as DNA, the CDR3 is TGTGCCAGCAGCGTGACTAGCGGGGGCTCAGAGACCCAGTACTTC. Translating gives CASSVTSGGSETQYF. Combining the CDR3 with reference TRBV5-4 and TRBJ2-5 gives the whole variable domain ETGVTQSPTHLIKTRGQQVTLRCSSQSGHNTVSWYQQALGQGPQFIFQYYREEENGRGNFPPRFSGLQFPNYSSELNVNALELDDSALYLCASSVTSGGSETQYFGPGTRLLVL.

V usage is TRBV7-6 and J usage is TRBJ1-1, with D tentatively TRBD1 (5 bases). The CDR3 has 15 residues. V dropped 0 bases and J dropped 1 base, with 9 bases sitting between them. Germline CDR1 reads SGHVS; CDR2 reads FNYEAQ. This CDR3 is CASSLARQGNTEAFF. Here the CDR3 DNA reads TGTGCCAGCAGCTTAGCGCGGCAGGGGAACACTGAAGCTTTCTTT. Full variable domain (outside the CDR3, taken from reference TRBV7-6 and TRBJ1-1): GAGVSQSPRYKVTKRGQDVALRCDPISGHVSLYWYRQALGQGPEFLTYFNYEAQQDKSGLPNDRFSAERPEGSISTLTIQRTEQRDSAMYRCASSLARQGNTEAFFGQGTRLTVV.

The rearrangement joins TRBV5-1 to TRBJ1-3; 8 nucleotides agree with TRBD1. Germline CDR1 and CDR2: SGHRS and YFSETQ. With 3 bases clipped from V and 1 base from J, the junction kept 3 bases outside the gene matches. This CDR3 has 15 amino acids. The CDR3 DNA reads as TGCGCCAGCAGCTCTACAGGGGGATCTGGAAACACCATATATTTT. Protein: CASSSTGGSGNTIYF.

The chain couples TRBV25-1 to TRBJ2-7, with 7 bases that match TRBD2. Germline CDR1 MGHDK, CDR2 SYGVNS. J was trimmed by 0 bases and V by 4 bases; bases with no gene match: 6. The CDR3 runs 15 residues. CDR3 coding DNA: TGTGCCAGCAGTGGCCGGGACTACGACTCCTACGAGCAGTACTTC. This translates into CASSGRDYDSYEQYF.

J is TRBJ1-6 and V is TRBV5-1, with a tentative D call TRBD1 (5 bases). Germline V gives CDR1 SGHRS, CDR2 YFSETQ. This CDR3 is built from 12 residues. V shed 4 bases and J shed 12 bases, with 11 bases lying between them. The CDR3 DNA is TGCGCCAGCAGCCCGGAGGGACGACCCCTCCACTTT. Amino acids: CASSPEGRPLHF.